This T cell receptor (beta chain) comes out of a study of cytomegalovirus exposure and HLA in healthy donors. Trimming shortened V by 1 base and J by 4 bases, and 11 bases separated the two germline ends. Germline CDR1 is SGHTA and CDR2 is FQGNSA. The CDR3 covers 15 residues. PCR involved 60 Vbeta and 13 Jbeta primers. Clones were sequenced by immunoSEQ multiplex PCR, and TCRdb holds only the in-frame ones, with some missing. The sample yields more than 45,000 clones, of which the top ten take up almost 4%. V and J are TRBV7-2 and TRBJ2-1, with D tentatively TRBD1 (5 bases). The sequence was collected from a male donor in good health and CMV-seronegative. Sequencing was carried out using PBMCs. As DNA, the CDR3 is TGTGCCAGCAGCTTAGATGGCAGGGCTTACAATGAGCAGTTCTTC. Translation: CASSLDGRAYNEQFF.